These 26 T cell receptor beta chains share one sample of origin, sequenced in a study of cytomegalovirus exposure and HLA in healthy donors. Primers for the PCR totalled 60 Vbeta and 13 Jbeta. Data came from immunoSEQ multiplex PCR; TCRdb stores just in-frame clones and leaves some out. Among over 200,000 clones listed, about 81% were seen once. Sequencing used PBMCs. The receptors come from a middle-aged man in good health and CMV-seropositive.

The chain combines TRBV5-6 with TRBJ2-1; 10 nucleotides agree with TRBD2. V lost 0 bases and J lost 3; bases outside the gene matches: 3. CDR1 and CDR2 from the germline V gene are SGHDT and YYEEEE. The CDR3 extends over 16 amino acids. CDR3 sequence reads: CASSLGLAGVYNEQFF. The DNA for the CDR3 is TGTGCCAGCAGCTTGGGGCTAGCGGGAGTCTACAATGAGCAGTTCTTC.

As for this clone: Additional DNA sequences in this sample encode the identical CDR3. The chain couples TRBV27 to TRBJ2-7; 9 nucleotides align to TRBD1. Germline V gene data show CDR1 as MNHEY and CDR2 as SMNVEV (reference sequence). Losses at the gene ends were 5 bases for V and 4 bases for J; bases not matched to a gene: 6. CDR3 size: 14 residues. The DNA of the CDR3 is TGTGCCAGCAGTCCTACGACAGGGGGGTACGAGCAGTACTTC. It yields the protein CASSPTTGGYEQYF.

This chain connects TRBV5-1 to TRBJ2-2; 8 nucleotides agree with TRBD1. There are 16 residues in the CDR3. The germline CDR1 and CDR2 sequences are SGHRS and YFSETQ. Trimming at V came to 1 base and at J to 1 base, leaving 3 bases not matched to a gene. The DNA of the CDR3 is TGCGCCAGCAGCTTGTCCGGGACAGGGAACACCGGGGAGCTGTTTTTT. This translates into CASSLSGTGNTGELFF.

The genes are TRBV15 and TRBJ2-3, with TRBD2 matching 8 bases. Germline lookup yields CDR1 LNHNV and CDR2 YYDKDF (reference sequence). Trimming at V came to 3 bases and at J to 2 bases, leaving 13 bases not matched to a gene. This CDR3 has 18 amino acids. CDR3 sequence (DNA): TGTGCCACCAGCAGGCCTTTGGGACTAGTGGGAGACACAGATACGCAGTATTTT. This sequence encodes CATSRPLGLVGDTDTQYF.

The chain combines TRBV7-6 with TRBJ1-5; 7 positions agree with TRBD1. From germline, CDR1 is SGHVS and CDR2 FNYEAQ. V shed 5 bases, J shed 4 bases, and the junction held 5 bases outside the gene matches. The CDR3 totals 14 residues. The CDR3 is CASSLAGQNQPQHF. For the CDR3, the DNA is TGTGCCAGCAGCCTGGCGGGACAGAATCAGCCCCAGCATTTT.

The rearrangement uses TRBV13 and TRBJ2-1; possible D gene TRBD2, 5 bases. The CDR3 is 13 residues long. CDR1 is PRHDT, CDR2 FYEKMQ, per germline (reference sequence). Trimming took 6 bases from V and 6 from J, leaving 12 bases between them. CDR3 coding DNA: TGTGCCAGCAGTTTTACTAGGTTCAATGAGCAGTTCTTC. This gives the protein CASSFTRFNEQFF. Full variable domain (remainder filled in from reference TRBV13 and TRBJ2-1): AAGVIQSPRHLIKEKRETATLKCYPIPRHDTVYWYQQGPGQDPQFLISFYEKMQSDKGSIPDRFSAQQFSDYHSELNMSSLELGDSALYFCASSFTRFNEQFFGPGTRLTVL.

For the CDR3, the DNA is TGTGCCAGCAGTTCTTGGACAGGGGGCGCGGGAAACACCATATATTTT. The encoded protein is CASSSWTGGAGNTIYF. The chain has TRBV27 and TRBJ1-3, with 11 nucleotides matching TRBD1. V lost 4 bases to trimming and J lost 4 bases; unmatched junction nucleotides: 6. The CDR3 totals 16 residues. Per the germline V gene, CDR1 is MNHEY and CDR2 is SMNVEV (reference sequence).

The chain links TRBV29-1 to TRBJ1-1; TRBD1 matches 8 bases. J was trimmed by 3 bases and V by 7 bases; bases with no gene match: 7. Germline CDR1 reads SQVTM; CDR2 reads ANQGSEA. The CDR3 covers 13 residues. The CDR3 loop is CSARTGTDTEAFF. The CDR3 DNA sequence: TGCAGCGCTCGGACAGGGACGGACACTGAAGCTTTCTTT. Filled out from reference TRBV29-1 and TRBJ1-1, the complete variable domain reads SAVISQKPSRDICQRGTSLTIQCQVDSQVTMMFWYRQQPGQSLTLIATANQGSEATYESGFVIDKFPISRPNLTFSTLTVSNMSPEDSSIYLCSARTGTDTEAFFGQGTRLTVV.

CDR3 DNA: TGCGCCAGCAGCTTGGTGTCAAGCGAGGCCTACGAGCAGTACTTC. Translating gives CASSLVSSEAYEQYF. V gene TRBV5-1 combines with J gene TRBJ2-7; D unresolved. Per germline, CDR1 SGHRS and CDR2 YFSETQ. The ends were cut back, 0 bases at V and 2 bases at J, with 12 bases in the middle. The CDR3 is made up of 15 amino acids.

The gene calls are TRBV6-6 and TRBJ2-5; D unresolved. The end of the DNA fits TRBJ2-7 better, so the J call may be wrong. From germline, CDR1 is MNHNY and CDR2 SVGAGI (reference sequence). The CDR3 length is 14 residues. The DNA of the CDR3 is TGTGCCAGCAGTTACGAAGAATTATCCTACGAGCAGTACTTC. It yields the protein CASSYEELSYEQYF.

V is TRBV27 and J is TRBJ2-7; 10 nucleotides match TRBD2. The V segment lost 4 bases and the J segment 4 bases; nucleotides outside the gene matches: 4. The germline gives CDR1 MNHEY, CDR2 SMNVEV (reference sequence). The CDR3 is made up of 14 amino acids. The DNA for the CDR3 is TGTGCCAGCAGTTATGGGACTAGCGTATACGAGCAGTACTTC. Translation: CASSYGTSVYEQYF.

The chain carries TRBV30 and TRBJ2-3; 8 bases are a match to TRBD2. Germline assignment: CDR1 GTSNPN and CDR2 SVGIG (reference sequence). The CDR3 contains 16 residues. V shed 3 bases and J 4 bases; nucleotides not matched to a gene: 12. This CDR3 is CAWSSIPGLVPDTQYF. The CDR3 DNA reads as TGTGCCTGGAGCTCTATTCCGGGACTAGTCCCAGATACGCAGTATTTT.

This clone was detected only a few times. This chain links TRBV5-1 with TRBJ2-7; TRBD2 agrees at 8 bases. With V trimmed by 1 base and J by 2 bases, 8 bases remained unmatched. The length of the CDR3 is 16 residues. In germline, CDR1 is SGHRS, CDR2 YFSETQ. CDR3 protein: CASSLTSSGLTYEQYF. CDR3 coding DNA: TGCGCCAGCAGCTTGACCTCTAGCGGGCTTACCTACGAGCAGTACTTC. The complete variable domain, with remaining parts taken from reference TRBV5-1 and TRBJ2-7, reads KAGVTQTPRYLIKTRGQQVTLSCSPISGHRSVSWYQQTPGQGLQFLFEYFSETQRNKGNFPGRFSGRQFSNSRSEMNVSTLELGDSALYLCASSLTSSGLTYEQYFGPGTRLTVT.

The CDR3 bases are TGTGCCAGCTCAGATCTTGGGCCAGGGGCTACCTACAATGAGCAGTTCTTC. This gives the protein CASSDLGPGATYNEQFF. The J gene is TRBJ2-1, the V gene TRBV18, with D possibly matching TRBD1 (6 bases). The CDR3 spans 17 residues. V was clipped by 5 bases and J by 2 bases, with 19 bases between them. Germline values: CDR1 KGHSH, CDR2 LQKENI. Variable domain in full (rest from reference TRBV18 and TRBJ2-1): NAGVMQNPRHLVRRRGQEARLRCSPMKGHSHVYWYRQLPEEGLKFMVYLQKENIIDESGMPKERFSAEFPKEGPSILRIQQVVRGDSAAYFCASSDLGPGATYNEQFFGPGTRLTVL.

With regard to this clone: Compared with germline, one end of the junction differs, possibly owing to a read error. The chain employs TRBV11-2 and TRBJ2-7; weak D call: TRBD2 (6 bases). The germline CDR1 and CDR2 sequences are SGHAT and FQNNGV. This CDR3 is built from 13 residues. The CDR3 sequence is CASSLAVNYEQYF. In DNA, the CDR3 is TGTGCCAGCAGTTTAGCGGTTAACTACGAGCAGTACTTC.

V usage is TRBV6-5 and J usage is TRBJ2-1; D is unresolved. Germline lookup yields CDR1 MNHEY and CDR2 SVGAGI. Trimming shortened V by 2 bases and J by 7 bases, and 18 bases separated the two germline ends. The CDR3 runs 16 residues. CDR3 in amino acids: CASSYGATQLTNEQFF. For the CDR3, the DNA is TGTGCCAGCAGTTACGGAGCTACCCAATTGACTAATGAGCAGTTCTTC.

This clone is categorized as medium-sized. V gene TRBV12-2 combines with J gene TRBJ1-4; the D call of TRBD1 is as the table states it, not checked on the DNA. TRBV12-2 is deemed a pseudogene. This CDR3 region has 14 residues. The DNA of the CDR3 is TGTGCAAGTCGCTGTCAGGGTGCGGATGAAAAACTGTTTTTT. Its protein is CASRCQGADEKLFF.

As to this clone: One end of the junction does not line up with germline, which may come from a read error. The chain employs TRBV7-9 and TRBJ2-2; 8 bases line up with TRBD2. This CDR3 contains 14 residues. CDR1 and CDR2 from the germline V gene are SEHNR and FQNEAQ (reference sequence). The CDR3 loop is CSSSPGLVTGELFF. CDR3 sequence (DNA): TGTTCCAGCAGCCCGGGACTAGTCACCGGGGAGCTGTTTTTT.

This chain joins TRBV7-3 and TRBJ2-2; the match to TRBD1 covers 9 bases. The length of the CDR3 is 16 residues. V trimming: 4 bases; J trimming: 2 bases; junction bases outside the gene matches: 5. In germline, CDR1 is SGHTA, CDR2 FQGTGA. CDR3 sequence reads: CASSSTGGRNTGELFF. In nucleotides, the CDR3 is TGTGCCAGCAGCTCGACAGGGGGTCGTAACACCGGGGAGCTGTTTTTT. The variable domain in full, completed from reference TRBV7-3 and TRBJ2-2, reads GAGVSQTPSNKVTEKGKYVELRCDPISGHTALYWYRQSLGQGPEFLIYFQGTGAADDSGLPNDRFFAVRPEGSVSTLKIQRTERGDSAVYLCASSSTGGRNTGELFFGEGSRLTVL.

J is TRBJ2-2 and V is TRBV6-1, with 7 bases that match TRBD2. The CDR3 runs 14 residues. V lost 11 bases to trimming and J lost 3 bases; unmatched junction nucleotides: 9. Germline CDR1 MNHNS, CDR2 SASEGT. The CDR3 DNA sequence: TGTGCCTCCAAGCAGGGAGGGGACACCGGGGAGCTGTTTTTT. This codes for CASKQGGDTGELFF.

This chain joins TRBV27 and TRBJ1-2, with 10 bases identical to TRBD1. The CDR3 contains 14 residues. CDR1 and CDR2 (germline): MNHEY, SMNVEV (reference sequence). Losses at the gene ends were 3 bases for V and 8 bases for J; bases not matched to a gene: 6. The CDR3 DNA is TGTGCCAGCAGTTTCGGGGACAGGGGAGGAGGCTACACCTTC. Protein product: CASSFGDRGGGYTF.

The chain recombines TRBV9 with TRBJ2-2; unclear D gene. Trimming cost V 0 bases and J 4 bases, with 10 bases left between them. Germline lookup yields CDR1 SGDLS and CDR2 YYNGEE. The CDR3 extends over 15 amino acids. For the CDR3, the DNA is TGTGCCAGCAGCGTAGTAGGTAGCAGCACCGGGGAGCTGTTTTTT. Amino acid sequence: CASSVVGSSTGELFF.

The chain has TRBV7-6 and TRBJ1-3; D unresolved. The germline CDR1 and CDR2 sequences are SGHVS and FNYEAQ. CDR3 length: 13 residues. With 1 base removed from V and 2 bases from J, the gap between germline ends came to 3 bases. The CDR3 region has the DNA TGTGCCAGCAGCTTAGGGCCTGGAAACACCATATATTTT. This sequence encodes CASSLGPGNTIYF.

The J gene is TRBJ1-1, the V gene TRBV2; 7 bases fit TRBD1. CDR3 length: 14 residues. Germline values: CDR1 SNHLY, CDR2 FYNNEI. V gave up 7 bases and J gave up 4 bases; unmatched junction bases: 9. CDR3 sequence (DNA): TGTGCCAGCATCCAGACAGGGACCGGCACTGAAGCTTTCTTT. It is translated as CASIQTGTGTEAFF.

This rearrangement joins TRBV7-2 to TRBJ1-5; D unresolved. V dropped 5 bases and J dropped 7 bases, with 18 bases sitting between them. This CDR3 contains 15 residues. CDR1 is SGHTA and CDR2 is FQGNSA in the germline V gene. This CDR3 reads CASSPPTGFGQPQHF. CDR3 coding DNA: TGTGCCAGCAGCCCACCCACCGGGTTTGGACAGCCCCAGCATTTT.

The count of this clone is one. The rearrangement joins TRBV13 to TRBJ2-7; no reliable D call. V shed 1 base and J shed 0 bases, with 4 bases lying between them. Per germline, CDR1 PRHDT and CDR2 FYEKMQ (reference sequence). The CDR3 sequence is 13 residues long. CDR3 amino acids: CASSLDSSYEQYF. The CDR3 nucleotides read TGTGCCAGCAGCTTAGATAGCTCCTACGAGCAGTACTTC.